This TCR beta chain was sequenced for a study of brain T cells in children with intractable seizures. The study's findings and limits: Patients' HCMV serostatus was unknown; virus specificity rests on CDR3 similarity alone.

Noted time point: blood from clinic visit 5 months post-surgery; TSC patient then seizure free. Surgery cases with the highest brain T cell transcript signatures were chosen for sequencing. At least one anti-epileptic drug was given before surgery. With regard to this clone: What it binds is unknown.

Germline V gives CDR1 SGHDT, CDR2 YYEEEE. Trimming removed 0 bases at V and 5 bases at J, with 11 bases between. This CDR3 spans 14 amino acids. Assay: immunoSEQ multiplex PCR; the TCRdb copy retains only in-frame clones and omits some. The sample gives about 340,000 clones, more than 85% of which show up once; about 6% is in the top ten. This receptor was obtained from a boy in the first two years of life with tuberous sclerosis and intractable seizures. This chain connects TRBV5-6 to TRBJ2-5; possibly TRBD1 or TRBD2 for D (6 bases each). Material: peripheral blood, obtained roughly 5 months after surgery. As DNA, the CDR3 is TGTGCCAGCAGCTTGGAGGGGGGAGGTGAGACCCAGTACTTC. This gives the protein CASSLEGGGETQYF.